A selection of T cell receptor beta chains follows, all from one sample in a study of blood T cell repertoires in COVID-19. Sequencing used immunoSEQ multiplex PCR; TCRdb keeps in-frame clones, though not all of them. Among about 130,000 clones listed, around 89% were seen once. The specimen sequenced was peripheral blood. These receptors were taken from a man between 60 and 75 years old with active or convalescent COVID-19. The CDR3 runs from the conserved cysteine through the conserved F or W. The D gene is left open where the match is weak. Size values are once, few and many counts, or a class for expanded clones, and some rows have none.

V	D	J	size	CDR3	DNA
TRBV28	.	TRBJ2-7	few	CASSTPGRSYEQYF	TGTGCCAGCAGCACACCCGGGAGATCCTACGAGCAGTACTTC
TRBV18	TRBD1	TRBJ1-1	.	CASSQGDRGLRTEAFF	TGTGCCAGCTCCCAAGGGGACAGGGGGCTGCGGACTGAAGCTTTCTTT
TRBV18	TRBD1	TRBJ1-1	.	CASSPGTGPNTEAFF	TGTGCCAGCTCACCAGGGACAGGACCGAACACTGAAGCTTTCTTT
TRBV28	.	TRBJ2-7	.	CASSLSHRDEQYF	TGTGCCAGCAGTTTATCCCACAGGGACGAGCAGTACTTC
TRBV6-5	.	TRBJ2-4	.	CASREAAKNIQYF	TGTGCCAGCAGGGAGGCTGCCAAAAACATTCAGTACTTC
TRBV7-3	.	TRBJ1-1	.	CASSLEGVTEAFF	TGTGCCAGCAGCTTAGAGGGAGTAACTGAAGCTTTCTTT
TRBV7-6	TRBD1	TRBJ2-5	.	CASSLAGTAQETQYF	TGTGCCAGCAGCTTAGCCGGGACAGCTCAAGAGACCCAGTACTTC
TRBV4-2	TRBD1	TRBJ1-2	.	CASSHDSTGGHYGYTF	TGTGCCAGCAGCCACGACAGTACAGGGGGCCACTATGGCTACACCTTC
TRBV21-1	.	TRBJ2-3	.	CASSQRRGTDTQYF	TGTGCCAGCAGCCAACGCCGAGGGACAGATACGCAGTATTTT
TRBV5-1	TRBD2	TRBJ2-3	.	CASSPVDGRATDTQYF	TGCGCCAGCAGCCCTGTTGACGGGAGGGCCACAGATACGCAGTATTTT
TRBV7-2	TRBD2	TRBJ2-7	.	CASSLWASGGYEQYF	TGTGCCAGCAGCTTATGGGCTAGCGGGGGCTACGAGCAGTACTTC
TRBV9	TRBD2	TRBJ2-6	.	CASSVVAGGSGANVLTF	TGTGCCAGCAGCGTAGTTGCGGGAGGCTCTGGGGCCAACGTCCTGACTTTC
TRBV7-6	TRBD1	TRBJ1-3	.	CASSLGDRGVSGNTIYF	TGTGCCAGCAGCTTAGGAGACAGGGGAGTGTCTGGAAACACCATATATTTT
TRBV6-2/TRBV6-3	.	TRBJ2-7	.	CASSYSSGSSSYEQYF	TGTGCCAGCAGTTACAGTAGCGGATCCTCCTCCTACGAGCAGTACTTC
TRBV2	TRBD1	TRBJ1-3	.	CASSATGRLGGNTIYF	TGTGCCAGCAGTGCGACAGGGAGGCTAGGTGGAAACACCATATATTTT
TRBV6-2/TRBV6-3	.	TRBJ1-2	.	CASSNEAGYTF	TGTGCCAGCAGTAACGAAGCGGGCTACACCTTC
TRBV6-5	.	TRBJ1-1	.	CASRLDTGNTEAFF	TGTGCCAGCAGACTGGATACAGGGAACACTGAAGCTTTCTTT
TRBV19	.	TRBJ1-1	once	CASSIPRRDTEAFF	TGTGCCAGTAGTATCCCCAGGAGGGACACTGAAGCTTTCTTT
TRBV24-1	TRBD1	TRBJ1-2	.	CATSDSWDRGRYGYTF	TGTGCCACCAGTGATAGCTGGGACAGGGGACGGTATGGCTACACCTTC
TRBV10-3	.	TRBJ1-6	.	CATLDSNNSPLHF	TGTGCCACACTGGACTCTAATAATTCACCCCTCCACTTT
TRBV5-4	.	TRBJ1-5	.	CASSLQGNQPQHF	TGTGCCAGCAGCTTGCAGGGGAATCAGCCCCAGCATTTT
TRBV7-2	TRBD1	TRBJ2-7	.	CASSDRVLYEQYF	TGTGCCAGCAGCGACAGGGTACTCTACGAGCAGTACTTC
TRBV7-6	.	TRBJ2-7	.	CASSLVLGSSYEQYF	TGTGCCAGCAGCTTAGTACTGGGGAGCTCCTACGAGCAGTACTTC
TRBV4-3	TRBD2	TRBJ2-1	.	CASSQDSGSSYNEQFF	TGCGCCAGCAGCCAAGATAGCGGGAGCTCCTACAATGAGCAGTTCTTC
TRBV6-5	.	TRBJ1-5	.	CASSYSGRNQPQHF	TGTGCCAGCAGTTACTCGGGCAGAAATCAGCCCCAGCATTTT
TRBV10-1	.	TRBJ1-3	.	CASSDRSHFSGNTIYF	TGCGCCAGCAGTGATAGATCGCATTTCTCTGGAAACACCATATATTTT
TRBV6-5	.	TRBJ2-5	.	CASHRAWETQYF	TGTGCCAGCCACAGGGCCTGGGAGACCCAGTACTTC
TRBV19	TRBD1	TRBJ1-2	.	CASSRDRGYGYTF	TGTGCCAGTAGTAGGGACAGGGGCTATGGCTACACCTTC
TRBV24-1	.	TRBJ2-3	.	CATGPSESGTDTQYF	TGTGCCACCGGGCCTAGCGAGTCAGGCACAGATACGCAGTATTTT
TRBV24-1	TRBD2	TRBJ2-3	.	CATSDTTSGRYQDTQYF	TGTGCCACCAGTGACACGACTAGCGGGAGGTATCAAGATACGCAGTATTTT
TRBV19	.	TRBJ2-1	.	CATRRGSSYNEQFF	TGTGCCACCCGGAGGGGCAGCTCCTACAATGAGCAGTTCTTC
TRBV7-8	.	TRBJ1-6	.	CASSNRGRDYNSPLHF	TGTGCCAGCAGCAACAGAGGCAGGGATTATAATTCACCCCTCCACTTT
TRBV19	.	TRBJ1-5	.	CASSKGRQIGPNQPQHF	TGTGCCAGTAGTAAAGGGCGACAGATAGGCCCCAATCAGCCCCAGCATTTT
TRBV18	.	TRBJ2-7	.	CASSRYEGGPYEQYF	TGTGCCAGCTCACGGTACGAAGGGGGTCCCTACGAGCAGTACTTC
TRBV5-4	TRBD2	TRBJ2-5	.	CASSRTSGNQETQYF	TGTGCCAGCAGCCGGACTAGCGGGAATCAAGAGACCCAGTACTTC
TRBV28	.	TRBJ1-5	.	CASSLGVGLDSNQPQHF	TGTGCCAGCAGTTTAGGGGTGGGGCTCGATAGCAATCAGCCCCAGCATTTT
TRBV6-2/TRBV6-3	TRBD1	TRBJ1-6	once	CASSLDRADSPLHF	TGTGCCAGCAGTTTGGACAGGGCGGATTCACCCCTCCACTTT
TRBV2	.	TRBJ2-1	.	CASSVGGGEQFF	TGTGCCAGCAGTGTCGGGGGTGGTGAGCAGTTCTTC
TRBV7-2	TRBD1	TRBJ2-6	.	CASSSRQGYSGANVLTF	TGTGCCAGCAGCTCAAGACAGGGATACTCTGGGGCCAACGTCCTGACTTTC
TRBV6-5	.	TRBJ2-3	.	CASTPGARGDTQYF	TGTGCCAGCACTCCAGGGGCTAGGGGAGATACGCAGTATTTT
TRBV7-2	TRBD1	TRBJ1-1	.	CASSLARDRGLPTEAFF	TGTGCCAGCAGCTTAGCGAGGGACAGGGGCCTTCCGACTGAAGCTTTCTTT
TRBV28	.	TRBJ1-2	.	CASSRVRYGYTF	TGTGCCAGCAGTCGAGTCCGCTATGGCTACACCTTC
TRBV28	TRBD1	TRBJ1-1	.	CASSHPDRMNTEAFF	TGTGCCAGCAGCCACCCGGACAGGATGAACACTGAAGCTTTCTTT
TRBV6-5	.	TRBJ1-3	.	CASGHSGNTIYF	TGTGCCAGCGGCCACTCTGGAAACACCATATATTTT
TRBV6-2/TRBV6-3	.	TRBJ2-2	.	CASSLPQGGGELFF	TGTGCCAGCAGTCTCCCCCAGGGGGGCGGGGAGCTGTTTTTT
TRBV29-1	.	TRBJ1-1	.	CSGANTEAFF	TGCAGCGGGGCGAACACTGAAGCTTTCTTT
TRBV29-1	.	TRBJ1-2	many	CSARTEYGYTF	TGCAGCGCCCGGACAGAGTATGGCTACACCTTC
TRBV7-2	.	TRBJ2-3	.	CASSLKGGGTDTQYF	TGTGCCAGCAGCCTAAAGGGGGGGGGCACAGATACGCAGTATTTT
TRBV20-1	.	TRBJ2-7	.	CSAKSNYEQYF	TGCAGTGCTAAAAGCAACTACGAGCAGTACTTC
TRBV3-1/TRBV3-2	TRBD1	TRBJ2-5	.	CASSGTGGLETQYF	TGTGCCAGCAGCGGGACAGGGGGCTTGGAGACCCAGTACTTC
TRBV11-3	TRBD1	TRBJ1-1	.	CASSRYRGTEAFF	TGTGCCAGCAGCCGCTACAGGGGGACTGAAGCTTTCTTT
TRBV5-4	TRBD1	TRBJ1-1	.	CASSYETGYTEAFF	TGTGCCAGCAGCTACGAGACAGGGTACACTGAAGCTTTCTTT
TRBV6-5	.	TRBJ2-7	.	CASSLPPVAGAAEQYF	TGTGCCAGCAGTTTACCCCCTGTCGCAGGGGCAGCAGAGCAGTACTTC
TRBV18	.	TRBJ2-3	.	CASSPQSVDTQYF	TGTGCCAGCTCACCACAGAGTGTTGATACGCAGTATTTT
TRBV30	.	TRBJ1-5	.	CAWSRQSSNQPQHF	TGTGCCTGGAGCAGGCAGTCTAGCAATCAGCCCCAGCATTTT
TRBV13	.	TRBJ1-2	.	CASSLLPRGTYGYTF	TGTGCCAGCAGCTTACTCCCGAGGGGGACATATGGCTACACCTTC
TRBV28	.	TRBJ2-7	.	CASSLSRVGIEQYF	TGTGCCAGCAGTTTAAGCAGGGTGGGAATCGAGCAGTACTTC
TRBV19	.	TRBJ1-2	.	CASRQRGQNYGYTF	TGTGCCAGTAGGCAACGGGGACAAAACTATGGCTACACCTTC
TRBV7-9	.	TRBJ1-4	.	CASSLQVTTNEKLFF	TGTGCCAGCAGCTTACAGGTGACAACTAATGAAAAACTGTTTTTT
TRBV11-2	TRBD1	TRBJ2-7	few	CASSLVRDRGRNEQYF	TGTGCCAGCAGCTTAGTCCGGGACAGGGGGCGGAACGAGCAGTACTTC